The sample holds one count of the clone carrying this T cell receptor (beta chain). The antigen remains unidentified. Time point in this sample: week 47, end of study. Vaccine doses each comprised 300 ug of mutant IDH1 20-mer peptide, with topical imiquimod. Donors had new WHO grade 3 or 4 IDH1-mutant, ATRX-lost astrocytomas. This sample is part of a study of a mutant IDH1 vaccine in newly diagnosed glioma. The overall study: Treated patients had a mean age of around 40 years and a roughly 62% male, approximately 38% female split. Pretreatment consisted of radiotherapy, temozolomide, or both, with most receiving both. General study results and limits: Pseudoprogression apparently tracked independently of changes in top peripheral T cell clonotypes.

Sequencing was performed with immunoSEQ multiplex PCR; in TCRdb, only in-frame clones are kept and a portion is missing. The top ten hold roughly 2.8% of the sample, which has 20,000 or so clones, 84% seen once. The clonotype originates from a man in his forties with glioma. The material was PBMCs, obtained from a glioma patient whose treatment included an IDH1 peptide vaccine.

DNA for the CDR3: TGTGCCAGCAGCTTTACACAGGGGGGCACTGAAGCTTTCTTT. Protein sequence: CASSFTQGGTEAFF. V gene TRBV7-9 combines with J gene TRBJ1-1; 8 nucleotides agree with TRBD1. Trimming cost V 3 bases and J 4 bases; bases outside gene matches: 4. The CDR3 is made up of 14 amino acids. Germline assignment: CDR1 SEHNR and CDR2 FQNEAQ (reference sequence). Complete variable domain (other parts from reference TRBV7-9 and TRBJ1-1): DTGVSQNPRHKITKRGQNVTFRCDPISEHNRLYWYRQTLGQGPEFLTYFQNEAQLEKSRLLSDRFSAERPKGSFSTLEIQRTEQGDSAMYLCASSFTQGGTEAFFGQGTRLTVV.